A single sample is the source of the 32 T cell receptor beta chains below, sequenced in a study of blood T cells in healthy people across ages. Using a J-beta primer mix together with a sample-barcoded 5' primer, a second PCR was run for roughly 6 to 11 cycles. From the 5' RACE reads, TCRdb called clonotypes with MiXCR, one entry per CDR3 protein. The sample has about 720,000 distinct CDR3 sequences, about a fifth seen once; the top ten hold about 22%. Sequencing was done on a sample of blood. The receptors here all came from a man in his 70s in good health.

The V call is TRBV6-5, the J call TRBJ1-1; no clear D gene. Germline CDR1 is MNHEY and CDR2 is SVGAGI. V was shortened by 6 bases and J by 2 bases, with 4 bases between the two germline ends. The length of the CDR3 is 11 residues. CDR3 loop: CASRRNTEAFF. The CDR3 nucleotides read TGTGCCAGCAGGCGAAACACTGAAGCTTTCTTT.

This rearrangement joins TRBV7-6 to TRBJ2-2; 10 nucleotides agree with TRBD1. The germline V gene has CDR1 SGHVS and CDR2 FNYEAQ. CDR3 size: 18 residues. V trimming: 4 bases; J trimming: 4 bases; junction bases outside the gene matches: 12. CDR3 residues: CASSSKGGTGVLTGELFF. The CDR3 coding sequence is TGTGCCAGCAGCTCAAAGGGAGGGACAGGGGTTCTCACCGGGGAGCTGTTTTTT.

J is TRBJ1-2 and V is TRBV20-1; 9 positions match TRBD1. The CDR3 loop spans 16 amino acids. CDR1 is DFQATT and CDR2 is SNEGSKA in the germline V gene (reference sequence). V trimming: 0 bases; J trimming: 2 bases; junction bases outside the gene matches: 7. The CDR3 reads CSARDPRGQGNYGYTF. The CDR3 DNA is TGCAGTGCTAGAGATCCCCGAGGACAGGGGAACTATGGCTACACCTTC.

The rearrangement uses TRBV20-1 and TRBJ2-5; TRBD2 agrees at 9 bases. V trimming: 2 bases; J trimming: 4 bases; junction bases outside the gene matches: 2. This CDR3 contains 13 residues. CDR1 and CDR2 (germline): DFQATT, SNEGSKA (reference sequence). The CDR3 bases are TGCAGTGCTAGACTAGCGGGAACAGAGACCCAGTACTTC. Its translation is CSARLAGTETQYF.

There are a few counts of this clonotype. The gene calls are TRBV6-1 and TRBJ1-1, with D possibly TRBD1 on 5 matching bases. CDR1 and CDR2 (germline): MNHNS, SASEGT. This CDR3 is 15 amino acids long. V lost 4 bases, J lost 5 bases, and 17 bases lay in between. The CDR3 is CASSGFQGSSTEAFF. CDR3 sequence (DNA): TGTGCCAGCAGTGGATTCCAGGGATCTAGTACTGAAGCTTTCTTT.

The sample holds a few counts of this clonotype. V usage is TRBV4-1 and J usage is TRBJ2-2; D unclear. This CDR3 has 15 amino acids. The germline V gene has CDR1 MGHRA and CDR2 YSYEKL. V was trimmed by 0 bases and J by 3 bases, leaving 8 bases between them. CDR3 DNA: TGCGCCAGCAGCCAAGATGGTCGTTACACCGGGGAGCTGTTTTTT. Translation: CASSQDGRYTGELFF.

Only a few counts were recorded for this clonotype. The junction departs from the called germline gene at one end, perhaps through a read error. This sequence joins TRBV12-3 or TRBV12-4 and TRBJ2-3; the D gene is possibly TRBD1 (5 bases). The CDR3 totals 14 residues. The CDR3 DNA reads as TGTGCCAGCAGACCCAGGGTAACGACAGACACGCAGTATTTT. Its translation: CASRPRVTTDTQYF.

A few counts support this clonotype. The rearrangement joins TRBV24-1 to TRBJ2-1; 10 positions agree with TRBD1. Looked up from germline, CDR1 is KGHDR and CDR2 is SFDVKD. Unmatched junction bases numbered 7, after V lost 5 bases and J lost 7 bases. This CDR3 comprises 15 residues. CDR3 protein: CATSVGTGEGNEQFF. CDR3 bases: TGTGCCACCAGTGTTGGGACAGGGGAGGGGAATGAGCAGTTCTTC.

The chain uses TRBV28 and TRBJ1-2; the D is unclear. CDR3 length equals 12 residues. The ends were cut back, 8 bases at V and 8 bases at J, with 15 bases in the middle. Germline CDR1 and CDR2: MDHEN and SYDVKM. The CDR3 sequence is CASRIREGGYTF. DNA for the CDR3: TGTGCCAGCCGAATACGAGAAGGCGGCTACACCTTC.

This clonotype was seen a few times. The V and J genes are TRBV4-3 and TRBJ2-4; D is uncertain. Germline CDR1 is LGHNA and CDR2 is YSLEER. The CDR3 runs to 14 residues. Trimming left V 1 base short and J 6 bases short, with 10 bases between. The CDR3, as DNA: TGCGCCAGCAGCCAAGTGGGCCAGCTAAACATTCAGTACTTC. Protein sequence: CASSQVGQLNIQYF.

J is TRBJ2-3 and V is TRBV5-8; TRBD2 matches 8 bases. Germline V gene data show CDR1 as SGHTS and CDR2 as YDEGEE. Trimming removed 1 base from V and 6 bases from J; junction bases left unmatched: 1. The CDR3 is 13 amino acids. The CDR3 spells CASSLQREDTQYF. DNA for the CDR3: TGTGCCAGCAGCTTGCAGCGGGAGGATACGCAGTATTTT.

The rearrangement joins TRBV11-2 to TRBJ2-3; D perhaps matches TRBD2 (6 bases). The V gene lost 6 bases and the J gene lost 0 bases, with 16 bases spanning the gap. This CDR3 comprises 16 residues. Per the germline V gene, CDR1 is SGHAT and CDR2 is FQNNGV. The CDR3 protein is CASSRLGRTSTDTQYF. CDR3 DNA sequence: TGTGCCAGCAGTCGCCTGGGGAGGACTAGCACAGATACGCAGTATTTT. Looking up the rest from reference TRBV11-2 and TRBJ2-3 gives the full variable domain: EAGVAQSPRYKIIEKRQSVAFWCNPISGHATLYWYQQILGQGPKLLIQFQNNGVVDDSQLPKDRFSAERLKGVDSTLKIQPAKLEDSAVYLCASSRLGRTSTDTQYFGPGTRLTVL.

This clonotype was counted at least ten times. This chain uses TRBV20-1 with TRBJ2-6, with no clear D. Germline CDR1 DFQATT, CDR2 SNEGSKA (reference sequence). There are 16 residues in the CDR3. V lost 3 bases and J 0 bases, leaving 12 bases between the germline ends. CDR3: CSASHGWGSGANVLTF. Here the CDR3 DNA reads TGCAGTGCTAGTCATGGTTGGGGCTCTGGGGCCAACGTCCTGACTTTC.

For this clonotype: Its ends do not fully match the called genes, so a read error is possible. The chain joins TRBV6-1 to TRBJ2-3; tentative D call: TRBD2 (6 bases). From germline, CDR1 is MNHNS and CDR2 SASEGT. The CDR3 consists of 14 residues. CDR3 in amino acids: CASRDSGRPETQYF. The CDR3 DNA is TGTGCCAGCCGGGACTCTGGGCGCCCAGAAACGCAGTATTTT.

This clonotype has just a few counts. The rearrangement joins TRBV5-1 to TRBJ2-5; tentatively, D is TRBD1 (5 bases). Germline V lookup: CDR1 SGHRS, CDR2 YFSETQ. Trimming took off 0 bases at V and 3 bases at J, with 12 bases between the two ends. CDR3 length: 15 amino acids. The CDR3 loop reads CASSLVGQAEETQYF. CDR3 nucleotide sequence: TGCGCCAGCAGCTTGGTGGGGCAGGCCGAAGAGACCCAGTACTTC.

This chain uses TRBV29-1 with TRBJ1-2; 7 bases fit TRBD1. Per germline, CDR1 SQVTM and CDR2 ANQGSEA. This CDR3 comprises 11 residues. Trimming removed 6 bases from V and 4 bases from J; junction bases left unmatched: 2. The CDR3 nucleotides read TGCAGCGTGGGGACAGTCTATGGCTACACCTTC. Protein product: CSVGTVYGYTF.

This chain uses TRBV20-1 with TRBJ1-1; unclear D gene. Trimming cost V 2 bases and J 7 bases, with 8 bases left between them. The CDR3 runs 11 residues. CDR1 DFQATT and CDR2 SNEGSKA come from the germline V gene (reference sequence). The CDR3, as DNA: TGCAGTGCTAGATGGGGAAGTGAAGCTTTCTTT. Encoded protein: CSARWGSEAFF.

J is TRBJ2-5 and V is TRBV5-1; TRBD2 is a possible D gene (5 bases). This CDR3 is built from 14 residues. Trimming shortened V by 6 bases and J by 4 bases, and 16 bases separated the two germline ends. Germline V gene lookup returns CDR1 SGHRS and CDR2 YFSETQ. The chain's CDR3 is CASTTYGEPETQYF. The CDR3 DNA sequence: TGCGCCAGCACCACTTATGGGGAGCCAGAGACCCAGTACTTC.

The gene calls are TRBV20-1 and TRBJ1-1; 7 bases match TRBD1. Losses at the gene ends were 3 bases for V and 4 bases for J; bases not matched to a gene: 8. The CDR3 covers 14 residues. Germline CDR1 reads DFQATT; CDR2 reads SNEGSKA (reference sequence). The DNA of the CDR3 is TGCAGTGCTAGGACTACCGGGACAGTCACTGAAGCTTTCTTT. Encoded protein: CSARTTGTVTEAFF.

This clonotype was observed a few times. This chain links TRBV3-1 with TRBJ1-4; no firm D call. Per germline, CDR1 LGHDT and CDR2 YNNKEL (reference sequence). The CDR3 extends over 14 amino acids. V was shortened by 0 bases and J by 12 bases, with 14 bases between the two germline ends. The chain's CDR3 is CASSQDTPRGELFF. In nucleotides, the CDR3 is TGTGCCAGCAGCCAAGATACGCCACGCGGGGAACTGTTTTTT.

There are a few counts of this clonotype. This chain uses TRBV29-1 with TRBJ2-3; 13 bases align to TRBD2. In germline, CDR1 is SQVTM, CDR2 ANQGSEA. Trimming at V came to 4 bases and at J to 6 bases, leaving 7 bases not matched to a gene. The CDR3 is 15 residues long. The DNA for the CDR3 is TGCAGCGTTGGACTAGCGGGAGGAGGTAGGGATACGCAGTATTTT. Amino acids: CSVGLAGGGRDTQYF.

This chain connects TRBV11-2 to TRBJ2-7; 8 nucleotides line up with TRBD1. Germline V CDR1 and CDR2: SGHAT, FQNNGV. The V segment lost 4 bases and the J segment 0 bases; nucleotides outside the gene matches: 11. The CDR3 totals 17 residues. Here the CDR3 reads CASSSGQAGLGSYEQYF. The CDR3 nucleotides read TGTGCCAGCAGCTCGGGACAGGCGGGACTCGGCTCCTACGAGCAGTACTTC.

The genes are TRBV7-3 and TRBJ2-1, with TRBD2 matching 14 bases. This CDR3 has 17 amino acids. Germline-derived CDR1 and CDR2 are SGHTA and FQGTGA. V lost 6 bases to trimming and J lost 10 bases; unmatched junction nucleotides: 14. The CDR3 nucleotides read TGTGCCAGCAGTCGGCAGGCCGGGACTAGCGGGAGTAGCGAGCAGTTCTTC. This translates into CASSRQAGTSGSSEQFF.

This chain connects TRBV29-1 to TRBJ2-4, with 7 bases identical to TRBD1. The CDR3 has 13 amino acids. Germline V CDR1 and CDR2: SQVTM, ANQGSEA. After removal of 6 bases from V and 9 bases from J, the junction contained 11 bases not matched to a gene. This chain's CDR3 is CSVGQHLLSIQYF. In DNA form, the CDR3 reads TGCAGCGTGGGACAGCACTTGTTGAGCATTCAGTACTTC.

The V and J genes are TRBV2 and TRBJ2-5, with D perhaps matching TRBD1 or TRBD2 (5 bases each). CDR1 is SNHLY, CDR2 FYNNEI, per germline. This CDR3 comprises 14 residues. Trimming stripped 3 bases from V and 5 bases from J, with 13 bases between. CDR3 residues: CASSEGTYGETQYF. CDR3 in DNA: TGTGCCAGCAGTGAGGGGACGTATGGCGAGACCCAGTACTTC.

The rearrangement links TRBV18 to TRBJ2-1; no reliable D call. The DNA matches TRBJ2-7 better at its end, which makes the J call doubtful. CDR3 length: 12 residues. Per germline, CDR1 KGHSH and CDR2 LQKENI. CDR3 sequence (DNA): TGTGCCAGCTCACCAGGGTCTGGGGAGCAGTACTTC. It codes for CASSPGSGEQYF.

The V call is TRBV6-1, the J call TRBJ2-5, with D possibly matching TRBD2 (6 bases). Germline-derived CDR1 and CDR2 are MNHNS and SASEGT. Trimming removed 0 bases at V and 10 bases at J, with 12 bases between. The CDR3 length is 13 residues. The CDR3 DNA reads TGTGCCAGCAGTGAAGCAGGGGACTTTAGCCAGTACTTC. This translates into CASSEAGDFSQYF.

The CDR3 spells CASATDRQGKISGYTF. The CDR3 DNA follows: TGTGCCAGCGCAACCGATAGACAGGGGAAAATCTCTGGCTACACCTTC. The chain links TRBV12-3 or TRBV12-4 to TRBJ1-2; 8 nucleotides agree with TRBD1. With 8 bases clipped from V and 7 bases from J, the junction kept 18 bases outside the gene matches. The CDR3 loop spans 16 amino acids.

This clonotype has a count of ten or more. The V call is TRBV18, the J call TRBJ2-5, with a possible D match to TRBD1 (5 bases). The CDR3 is made up of 11 amino acids. V was shortened by 8 bases and J by 5 bases, with 9 bases between the two germline ends. Germline values: CDR1 KGHSH, CDR2 LQKENI. CDR3: CASSPGETQYF. The CDR3, as DNA: TGTGCCAGCAGCCCAGGGGAGACCCAGTACTTC. The full variable domain, in which reference TRBV18 and TRBJ2-5 provide the parts outside the CDR3, is NAGVMQNPRHLVRRRGQEARLRCSPMKGHSHVYWYRQLPEEGLKFMVYLQKENIIDESGMPKERFSAEFPKEGPSILRIQQVVRGDSAAYFCASSPGETQYFGPGTRLLVL.

The chain has TRBV4-3 and TRBJ2-1; D uncertain. Trimming took 0 bases from V and 0 from J, leaving 9 bases between them. The CDR3 spans 16 residues. Germline assignment: CDR1 LGHNA and CDR2 YSLEER. DNA of the CDR3: TGCGCCAGCAGCCAAGATTGGCGCAGCTCCTACAATGAGCAGTTCTTC. Translated: CASSQDWRSSYNEQFF.

This clonotype was seen a handful of times. The chain employs TRBV7-2 and TRBJ1-5; D gene ambiguous. V was cut by 1 base and J by 6 bases, with 13 bases left in between. CDR1 is SGHTA, CDR2 FQGNSA, per germline. The CDR3 is 15 amino acids. The CDR3 DNA reads TGTGCCAGCAGCTTAGGTCGGTTAACCGGTCAGCCCCAGCATTTT. Translating gives CASSLGRLTGQPQHF.

This clonotype was seen only a few times. The chain carries TRBV5-6 and TRBJ1-6; D is possibly TRBD1 (6 bases). V lost 0 bases and J 7 bases, leaving 11 bases between the germline ends. This CDR3 contains 15 residues. The germline CDR1 and CDR2 sequences are SGHDT and YYEEEE. DNA for the CDR3: TGTGCCAGCAGCTTGGATGGGGGCGCGAATTCACCCCTCCACTTT. Amino acid sequence: CASSLDGGANSPLHF.